These T cell receptor beta chains were read from a single sample in a study of response to subunit inactivated influenza vaccine. TCRdb re-called the RT-PCR reads through MiXCR, storing one row per CDR3 protein. The table shows about 650,000 distinct CDR3 sequences, with more than 15% occurring only once. The input for sequencing was PBMCs from blood, taken roughly 12 days after vaccination. The origin of the receptors is a man in his fifties who received an inactivated influenza vaccine. The CDR3 runs from the conserved cysteine through the conserved F or W. Fields, in order: clone size, V gene, J gene, D gene, CDR3 protein, CDR3 DNA. D genes are given only for firm matches. Clone size appears in some rows only: once, few, many, or a class for an expanded clone.

.,TRBV9,TRBJ2-7,.,CASSGRDTVTKGYEQYF,TGTGCCAGCAGCGGACGGGACACCGTGACAAAGGGCTACGAGCAGTACTTC
many,TRBV12-3/TRBV12-4,TRBJ2-2,TRBD2,CASRTSGVGTGELFF,TGTGCCAGCCGGACTAGCGGGGTAGGGACCGGGGAGCTGTTTTTT
.,TRBV5-1,TRBJ1-1,.,CASSETGGQNTEAFF,TGCGCCAGCAGCGAGACGGGGGGACAGAACACTGAAGCTTTCTTT
few,TRBV5-6,TRBJ1-2,.,CASSLVMGDYGYTF,TGTGCCAGCAGCTTGGTAATGGGGGACTATGGCTACACCTTC
.,TRBV9,TRBJ2-2,TRBD1,CASSVVQGADTGELFF,TGTGCCAGCAGCGTAGTCCAGGGGGCTGACACCGGGGAGCTGTTTTTT
.,TRBV2,TRBJ2-2,TRBD2,CASSHGTSGIFVAGELFF,TGTGCCAGCAGTCACGGGACTAGCGGGATCTTTGTCGCCGGGGAGCTGTTTTTT
.,TRBV7-8,TRBJ2-1,TRBD1,CASSLERGQRKFF,TGTGCCAGCAGCTTAGAAAGGGGACAGAGAAAGTTCTTC
.,TRBV29-1,TRBJ2-6,TRBD1,CSVRDRGRGNSGANVLTF,TGCAGCGTAAGGGACAGGGGGCGAGGAAACTCTGGGGCCAACGTCCTGACTTTC
few,TRBV29-1,TRBJ2-3,.,CSVATGGARGTDTQYF,TGCAGCGTAGCCACAGGGGGGGCAAGAGGCACAGATACGCAGTATTTT
.,TRBV20-1,TRBJ1-5,TRBD1,CSASPPRTGYQPQHF,TGCAGTGCATCTCCCCCTAGGACAGGGTATCAGCCCCAGCATTTT
few,TRBV15,TRBJ2-7,.,CATSRDRSGVGYEQYF,TGTGCCACCAGCAGAGACCGTTCAGGGGTAGGTTACGAGCAGTACTTC
few,TRBV12-3/TRBV12-4,TRBJ2-2,TRBD1,CASNTWTGGGTGELFF,TGTGCCAGCAACACCTGGACAGGGGGAGGCACCGGGGAGCTGTTTTTT
.,TRBV5-1,TRBJ1-2,.,CASSSQGEGYTF,TGCGCCAGCAGCTCTCAGGGAGAGGGCTACACCTTC
.,TRBV28,TRBJ1-1,.,CASIDPGVAAFF,TGTGCCAGCATTGACCCTGGGGTCGCAGCTTTCTTT
many,TRBV6-4,TRBJ2-2,.,CASSAGVSTGELFF,TGTGCCAGCAGTGCGGGGGTGTCCACCGGGGAGCTGTTTTTT
few,TRBV29-1,TRBJ2-5,.,CSVDRQTQETQYF,TGCAGCGTTGATCGTCAGACCCAAGAGACCCAGTACTTC
few,TRBV11-2,TRBJ1-4,.,CASSPGGREKLFF,TGTGCCAGCAGCCCCGGGGGGCGCGAAAAACTGTTTTTT
few,TRBV7-2,TRBJ1-5,TRBD1,CASSWTGTGVQPQHF,TGTGCCAGCAGCTGGACCGGGACAGGGGTACAGCCCCAGCATTTT
few,TRBV29-1,TRBJ2-4,TRBD2,CSVLEAGWGNIQYF,TGCAGCGTTCTAGAAGCGGGATGGGGAAACATTCAGTACTTC
few,TRBV12-3/TRBV12-4,TRBJ2-2,TRBD2,CASSPKWGLSNTGELFF,TGTGCCAGCAGCCCGAAATGGGGACTATCGAACACCGGGGAGCTGTTTTTT
few,TRBV18,TRBJ2-1,.,CASSPSGPSHNEQFF,TGTGCCAGCTCACCGAGCGGGCCTTCGCACAATGAGCAGTTCTTC
.,TRBV30,TRBJ1-4,.,CAWSAGPQSGEKLFF,TGTGCCTGGAGTGCCGGGCCGCAGAGCGGTGAAAAACTGTTTTTT
.,TRBV7-2,TRBJ1-6,.,CASSLVGQGVNSPLHF,TGTGCCAGCAGCTTAGTCGGGCAGGGTGTTAATTCACCCCTCCACTTT
many,TRBV9,TRBJ2-1,TRBD2,CASSVLAGTSDEQFF,TGTGCCAGCAGCGTTCTAGCGGGTACCTCTGATGAGCAGTTCTTC
few,TRBV7-6,TRBJ2-3,.,CASSSYGRGVDTQYF,TGTGCCAGCAGCTCGTACGGGAGAGGGGTGGATACGCAGTATTTT
few,TRBV4-3,TRBJ1-4,.,CASSQDSRATNEKLFF,TGCGCCAGCAGCCAAGATTCCCGTGCAACTAATGAAAAACTGTTTTTT
.,TRBV20-1,TRBJ2-2,TRBD2,CSARDLQRGNTGELFF,TGCAGTGCTAGAGATCTGCAGCGGGGGAACACCGGGGAGCTGTTTTTT
few,TRBV4-2,TRBJ2-2,.,CASSQVSSYYTGELFF,TGTGCCAGCAGCCAAGTTTCTAGTTATTACACCGGGGAGCTGTTTTTT
.,TRBV20-1,TRBJ1-1,.,CSANLQQNTEAFF,TGCAGTGCTAACTTACAGCAGAACACTGAAGCTTTCTTT
.,TRBV6-5,TRBJ1-1,TRBD1,CASSYQYRTGEAFF,TGTGCCAGCAGTTACCAGTACCGGACAGGGGAAGCTTTCTTT
few,TRBV20-1,TRBJ2-5,TRBD1,CSATTHRGSQETQYF,TGCAGTGCTACTACTCACAGGGGGAGCCAAGAGACCCAGTACTTC
.,TRBV29-1,TRBJ1-1,.,CSVEDRWASNTEAFF,TGCAGCGTTGAAGATCGCTGGGCCTCGAACACTGAAGCTTTCTTT
few,TRBV12-3/TRBV12-4,TRBJ2-1,TRBD2,CASSSRPAGGNNEQFF,TGTGCCAGCAGTTCTCGACCAGCGGGAGGGAACAATGAGCAGTTCTTC
few,TRBV15,TRBJ2-3,TRBD1,CATSSLDRGIRFSTDTQYF,TGTGCCACCAGCAGTCTCGACAGGGGAATAAGATTCAGCACAGATACGCAGTATTTT
.,TRBV5-6,TRBJ2-5,TRBD1,CASRGQGLVETQYF,TGTGCCAGCAGAGGACAGGGGCTCGTGGAGACCCAGTACTTC
many,TRBV4-3,TRBJ2-1,.,CASSPRRTNSYNEQFF,TGCGCCAGCAGCCCTCGTAGGACAAATTCCTACAATGAGCAGTTCTTC
.,TRBV10-2,TRBJ2-3,TRBD2,CANMSGGTDTQYF,TGCGCCAACATGAGCGGGGGCACAGATACGCAGTATTTT
few,TRBV11-2,TRBJ2-3,.,CASSLDLDGWNTQYF,TGTGCCAGCAGCTTAGATTTGGACGGATGGAATACGCAGTATTTT
.,TRBV25-1,TRBJ2-1,TRBD2,CASSELAALYNEQFF,TGTGCCAGCAGTGAACTAGCGGCACTCTACAATGAGCAGTTCTTC
many,TRBV7-8,TRBJ1-4,.,CASSLGAGGVKEKLFF,TGTGCCAGCAGCTTAGGGGCGGGGGGGGTAAAGGAAAAACTGTTTTTT
.,TRBV29-1,TRBJ2-3,TRBD2,CSGTSGEGDTQYF,TGCAGCGGGACTAGCGGGGAGGGAGATACGCAGTATTTT
.,TRBV2,TRBJ2-1,TRBD2,CASRRGRGTTQGGRLNNEQFF,TGTGCCAGCAGGCGGGGCAGGGGAACGACCCAAGGCGGGAGGCTAAACAATGAGCAGTTCTTC
many,TRBV12-3/TRBV12-4,TRBJ1-5,.,CASSPQLGMNNQPQHF,TGTGCCAGCAGCCCCCAATTGGGAATGAACAATCAGCCCCAGCATTTT
.,TRBV15,TRBJ2-7,.,CATSRDFDNSYEQYF,TGTGCCACCAGCAGAGACTTTGACAACTCCTACGAGCAGTACTTC
few,TRBV28,TRBJ2-1,TRBD2,CASSLFAGTSAWGANEQFF,TGTGCCAGCAGTTTATTCGCAGGGACTAGCGCTTGGGGTGCCAATGAGCAGTTCTTC
few,TRBV14,TRBJ2-7,.,CASSRLHYSATYEQYF,TGTGCCAGCAGCCGCCTCCACTACAGCGCTACCTACGAGCAGTACTTC
.,TRBV28,TRBJ2-3,.,CASSLRGRKITDTQYF,TGTGCCAGCAGTTTAAGGGGTCGTAAGATCACAGATACGCAGTATTTT
.,TRBV12-3/TRBV12-4,TRBJ2-7,TRBD2,CASSFGSGSGEQYF,TGTGCCAGCAGTTTCGGTAGCGGGAGTGGCGAGCAGTACTTC
.,TRBV7-9,TRBJ1-1,.,CASSSGLPGAFTEAFF,TGTGCCAGCAGCTCCGGGCTTCCAGGGGCGTTCACTGAAGCTTTCTTT